This TCR beta chain was recorded in a study of cytomegalovirus exposure and HLA in healthy donors. Data came from immunoSEQ multiplex PCR; TCRdb stores just in-frame clones and leaves some out. The table records more than 120,000 clones, 85% to 90% of them present only once. The germline CDR1 and CDR2 sequences are PRHDT and FYEKMQ (reference sequence). This CDR3 has 14 amino acids. The V end was cut by 4 bases, the J end by 4 bases, with 14 bases between. The chain recombines TRBV13 with TRBJ2-7, with a possible D match to TRBD2 (6 bases). Sequenced: PBMCs. The clonotype comes from a man in his late teens or twenties in good health and CMV-seropositive. The DNA of the CDR3 is TGTGCCAGCAGCTCCACTATCGGGGGTTACGAGCAGTACTTC. This codes for CASSSTIGGYEQYF.